This record looks at one T cell receptor beta chain sequence and its context. Antigen specificity is unknown. Total RNA, at approximately 4,000 ng, went into every TCR library. TCRalpha and TCRbeta cDNA went through nested PCRs of approximately 16 and 10 cycles, two in total. TCRdb reprocessed the 5' RACE reads and reports one entry per CDR3 protein, with no DNA. Found here are a few hundred thousand distinct CDR3 sequences; the top ten clones hold 2.6%. CDR1 is SGHRS, CDR2 YFSETQ, per germline. The CDR3 is made up of 14 amino acids. The entry originates in a study of monozygotic twins with inflammatory bowel disease. Points from the study as a whole: Clonotype overlap with others was lower in IBD patients than in healthy twins, a difference that was greatest with disease activity.

Whole blood served as the source of total RNA, and no T cell sorting took place. This chain connects TRBV5-1 to TRBJ1-5. The receptor was derived from a human donor with ulcerative colitis or Crohn's disease, or a healthy co-twin of an affected twin (not recorded which). Material: blood. CDR3 region: CASSLGGQNQPQHF. The whole variable domain, filled in from reference TRBV5-1 and TRBJ1-5, reads KAGVTQTPRYLIKTRGQQVTLSCSPISGHRSVSWYQQTPGQGLQFLFEYFSETQRNKGNFPGRFSGRQFSNSRSEMNVSTLELGDSALYLCASSLGGQNQPQHFGDGTRLSIL.